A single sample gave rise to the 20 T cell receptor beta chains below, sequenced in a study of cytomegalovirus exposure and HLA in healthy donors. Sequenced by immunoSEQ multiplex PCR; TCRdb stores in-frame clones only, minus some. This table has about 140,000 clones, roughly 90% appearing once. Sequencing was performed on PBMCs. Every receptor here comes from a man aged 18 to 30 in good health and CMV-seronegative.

CDR3 in DNA: TGTGCCACCAGTCCGGGACAGGGGGACTACGAGCAGTACTTC. It is translated as CATSPGQGDYEQYF. This chain links TRBV15 with TRBJ2-7; 11 positions agree with TRBD1. Per the germline V gene, CDR1 is LNHNV and CDR2 is YYDKDF (reference sequence). CDR3 length: 14 residues. The ends lost 6 bases at V and 3 bases at J; junction bases unmatched: 4.

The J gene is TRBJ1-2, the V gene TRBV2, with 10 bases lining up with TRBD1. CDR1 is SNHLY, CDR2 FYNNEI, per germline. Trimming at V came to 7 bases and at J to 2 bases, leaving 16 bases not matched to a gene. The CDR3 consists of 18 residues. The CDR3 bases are TGTGCCAGCATGCGTTTTGGGACAGGGGCCTTCCCCAACTATGGCTACACCTTC. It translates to CASMRFGTGAFPNYGYTF.

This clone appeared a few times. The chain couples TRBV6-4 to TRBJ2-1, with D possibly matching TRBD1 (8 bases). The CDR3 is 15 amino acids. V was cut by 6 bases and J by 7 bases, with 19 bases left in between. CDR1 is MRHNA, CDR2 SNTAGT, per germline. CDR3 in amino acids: CASSKQGGSGNEQFF. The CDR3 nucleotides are TGTGCCAGCAGCAAACAGGGGGGTAGCGGGAATGAGCAGTTCTTC.

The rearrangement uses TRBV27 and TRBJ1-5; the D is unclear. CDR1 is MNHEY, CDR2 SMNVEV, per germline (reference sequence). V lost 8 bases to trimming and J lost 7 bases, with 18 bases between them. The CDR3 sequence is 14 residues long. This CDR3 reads CASWPGGNDQPQHF. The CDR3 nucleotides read TGTGCCAGCTGGCCTGGAGGGAATGACCAGCCCCAGCATTTT.

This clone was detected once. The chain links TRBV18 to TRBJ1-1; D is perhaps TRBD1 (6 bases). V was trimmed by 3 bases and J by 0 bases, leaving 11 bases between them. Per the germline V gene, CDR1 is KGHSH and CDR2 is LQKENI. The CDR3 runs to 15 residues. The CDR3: CASSPRQALNTEAFF. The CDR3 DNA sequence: TGTGCCAGCTCACCTCGACAGGCCTTGAACACTGAAGCTTTCTTT.

CDR3 in DNA: TGCGCCAGCAGTGAGTCTAGACTAGCGGGGGACTACAATGAGCAGTTCTTC. Its protein is CASSESRLAGDYNEQFF. The chain recombines TRBV10-1 with TRBJ2-1, with 12 bases that match TRBD2. The CDR3 length is 17 residues. In germline, CDR1 is WNHNN, CDR2 SYGVQD (reference sequence). The J segment lost 3 bases and the V segment lost 0 bases, leaving 3 bases of the junction unmatched.

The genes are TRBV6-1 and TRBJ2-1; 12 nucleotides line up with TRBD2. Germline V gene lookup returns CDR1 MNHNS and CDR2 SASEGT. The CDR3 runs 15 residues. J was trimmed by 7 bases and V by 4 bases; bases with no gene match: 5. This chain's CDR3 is CASSVGLAGINEQFF. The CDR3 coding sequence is TGTGCCAGCAGTGTCGGACTAGCGGGGATTAATGAGCAGTTCTTC.

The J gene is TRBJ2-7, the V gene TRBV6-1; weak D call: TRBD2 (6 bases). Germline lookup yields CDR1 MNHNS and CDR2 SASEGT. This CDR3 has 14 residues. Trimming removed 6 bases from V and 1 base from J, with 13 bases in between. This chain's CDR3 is CASRGVGGSYEQYF. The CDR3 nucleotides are TGTGCCAGCAGAGGAGTGGGGGGATCCTACGAGCAGTACTTC.

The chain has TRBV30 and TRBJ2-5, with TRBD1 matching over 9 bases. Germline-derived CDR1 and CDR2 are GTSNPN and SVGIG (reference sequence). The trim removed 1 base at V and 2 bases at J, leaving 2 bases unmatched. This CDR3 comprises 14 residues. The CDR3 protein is CAWSEGTGQETQYF. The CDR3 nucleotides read TGTGCCTGGAGTGAAGGGACAGGGCAAGAGACCCAGTACTTC.

The CDR3 nucleotides are TGTGCCAGCAGCTTAAGGGAGGGGGGTGGCTATGGCTACACCTTC. Amino acid sequence: CASSLREGGGYGYTF. V gene TRBV7-2 combines with J gene TRBJ1-2, with a possible D match to TRBD1 (6 bases). The length of the CDR3 is 15 residues. Germline CDR1 reads SGHTA; CDR2 reads FQGNSA. V lost 2 bases to trimming and J lost 4 bases, with 14 bases between them.

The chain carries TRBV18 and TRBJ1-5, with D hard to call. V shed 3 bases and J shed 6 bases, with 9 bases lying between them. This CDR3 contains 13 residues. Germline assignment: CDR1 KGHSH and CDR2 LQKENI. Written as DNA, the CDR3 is TGTGCCAGCTCACCCGATACGGGTCAGCCCCAGCATTTT. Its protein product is CASSPDTGQPQHF.

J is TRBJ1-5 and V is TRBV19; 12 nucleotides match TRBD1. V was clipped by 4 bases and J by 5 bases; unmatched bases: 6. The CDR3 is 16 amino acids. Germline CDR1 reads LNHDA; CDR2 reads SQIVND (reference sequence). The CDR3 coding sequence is TGTGCCAGTAGTACCCAGGGACAGGGGGCATATCAGCCCCAGCATTTT. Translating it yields CASSTQGQGAYQPQHF.

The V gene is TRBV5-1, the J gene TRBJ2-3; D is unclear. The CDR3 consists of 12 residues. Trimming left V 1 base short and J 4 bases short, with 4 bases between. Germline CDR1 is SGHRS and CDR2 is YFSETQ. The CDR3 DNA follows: TGCGCCAGCAGCTTGTCATCAGATACGCAGTATTTT. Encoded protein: CASSLSSDTQYF. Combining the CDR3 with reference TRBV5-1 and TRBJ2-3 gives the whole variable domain KAGVTQTPRYLIKTRGQQVTLSCSPISGHRSVSWYQQTPGQGLQFLFEYFSETQRNKGNFPGRFSGRQFSNSRSEMNVSTLELGDSALYLCASSLSSDTQYFGPGTRLTVL.

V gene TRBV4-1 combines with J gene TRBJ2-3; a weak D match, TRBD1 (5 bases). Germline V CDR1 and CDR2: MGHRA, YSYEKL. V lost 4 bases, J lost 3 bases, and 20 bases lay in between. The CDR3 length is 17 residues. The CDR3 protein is CASSLAPSGQGTDTQYF. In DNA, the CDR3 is TGCGCCAGCAGCCTGGCACCTTCTGGGCAGGGTACAGATACGCAGTATTTT.

The CDR3 protein is CASSSRGSGADTQYF. The CDR3 DNA sequence: TGTGCCAGCAGCAGCAGGGGGAGTGGGGCAGATACGCAGTATTTT. The chain uses TRBV7-9 and TRBJ2-3, with TRBD1 identical over 7 bases. The CDR3 length is 15 residues. Germline values: CDR1 SEHNR, CDR2 FQNEAQ (reference sequence). V gave up 5 bases and J gave up 4 bases; unmatched junction bases: 9.

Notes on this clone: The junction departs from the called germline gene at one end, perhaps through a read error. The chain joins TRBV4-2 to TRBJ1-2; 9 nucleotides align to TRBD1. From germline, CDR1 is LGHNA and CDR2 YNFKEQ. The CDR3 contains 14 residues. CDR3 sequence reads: CASSQDSGDRDRRF. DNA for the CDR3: TGTGCCAGCAGCCAAGATTCGGGGGACAGGGACCGACGTTTC.

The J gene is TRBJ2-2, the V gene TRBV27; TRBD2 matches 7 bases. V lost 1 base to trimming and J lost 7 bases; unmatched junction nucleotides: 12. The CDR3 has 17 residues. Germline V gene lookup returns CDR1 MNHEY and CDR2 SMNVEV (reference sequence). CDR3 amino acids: CASSLYGGSGLSGELFF. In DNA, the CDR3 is TGTGCCAGCAGTTTATATGGGGGTAGCGGGTTAAGCGGGGAGCTGTTTTTT.

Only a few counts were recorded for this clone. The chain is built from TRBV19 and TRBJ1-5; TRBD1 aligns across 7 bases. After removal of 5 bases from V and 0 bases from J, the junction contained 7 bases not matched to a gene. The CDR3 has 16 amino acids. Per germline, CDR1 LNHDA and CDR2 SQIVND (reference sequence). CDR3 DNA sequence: TGTGCCAGTAGTCTTTCTCGACAGGGTAGCAATCAGCCCCAGCATTTT. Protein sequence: CASSLSRQGSNQPQHF.

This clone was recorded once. The CDR3: CASSLGPGLAGSTDTQYF. DNA for the CDR3: TGTGCCAGCAGCTTAGGCCCCGGACTAGCGGGCAGCACAGATACGCAGTATTTT. This chain joins TRBV7-2 and TRBJ2-3; 11 bases align to TRBD2. The CDR3 loop spans 18 amino acids. CDR1 is SGHTA and CDR2 is FQGNSA in the germline V gene. The ends lost 1 base at V and 0 bases at J; junction bases unmatched: 6.

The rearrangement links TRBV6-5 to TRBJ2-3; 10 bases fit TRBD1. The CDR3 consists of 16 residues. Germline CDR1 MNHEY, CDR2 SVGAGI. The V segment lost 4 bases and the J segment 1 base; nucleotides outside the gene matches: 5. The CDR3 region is CASSSRDRGGTDTQYF. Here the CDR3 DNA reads TGTGCCAGCAGTTCCAGGGACAGGGGCGGCACAGATACGCAGTATTTT.